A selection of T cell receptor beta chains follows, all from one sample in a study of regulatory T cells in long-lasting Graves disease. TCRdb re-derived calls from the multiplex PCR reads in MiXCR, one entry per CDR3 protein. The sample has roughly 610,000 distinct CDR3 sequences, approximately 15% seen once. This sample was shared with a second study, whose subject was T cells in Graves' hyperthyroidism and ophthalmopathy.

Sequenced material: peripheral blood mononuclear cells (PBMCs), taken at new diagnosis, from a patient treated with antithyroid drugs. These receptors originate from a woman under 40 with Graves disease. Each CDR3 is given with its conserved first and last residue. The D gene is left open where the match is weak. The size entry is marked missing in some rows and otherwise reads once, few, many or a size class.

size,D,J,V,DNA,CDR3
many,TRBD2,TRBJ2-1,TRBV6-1,TGTGCCAGCAGAACGACTAGCGGGAGAGATGAGCAGTTCTTC,CASRTTSGRDEQFF
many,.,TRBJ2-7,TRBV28,TGTGCCAGCAGTGGACTGACCTACGAGCAGTACTTC,CASSGLTYEQYF
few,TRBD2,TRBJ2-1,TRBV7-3,TGTGCCAGCAGCTCGACTAGCGGGGGGTTCAATGAGCAGTTCTTC,CASSSTSGGFNEQFF
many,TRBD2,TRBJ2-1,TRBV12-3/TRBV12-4,TGTGCCAGCAGTATGGGACTAGCGGGAGGGCCGGTCAATGAGCAGTTCTTC,CASSMGLAGGPVNEQFF
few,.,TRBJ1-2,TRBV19,TGTGCCAGTAGTATACAGTTGGGAGGCTACACCTTC,CASSIQLGGYTF
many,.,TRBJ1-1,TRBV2,TGTGCCAGCAGGGACTATAACGCTGAAGCTTTCTTT,CASRDYNAEAFF
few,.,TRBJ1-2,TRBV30,TGTGCCTGGACCCACCACTCCACAAACCTTAACTATGGCTACACCTTC,CAWTHHSTNLNYGYTF
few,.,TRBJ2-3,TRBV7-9,TGTGCCAGCAGCTATGAAGTCCCAGATACGCAGTATTTT,CASSYEVPDTQYF
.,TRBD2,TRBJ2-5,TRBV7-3,TGTGCCAGCAGCCCAGAACCCCGCTCTGGGACTAGCGGGAGGGCTTCAGTGGAGACCCAGTACTTC,CASSPEPRSGTSGRASVETQYF
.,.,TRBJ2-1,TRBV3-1,TGTGCCAGCAGCCAGGCCTCCGGGACAAGGGGTGACAATGAGCAGTTCTTC,CASSQASGTRGDNEQFF
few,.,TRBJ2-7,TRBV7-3,TGTGCCAGCAGCTTGTACGGGGCCAACTACGAGCAGTACTTC,CASSLYGANYEQYF
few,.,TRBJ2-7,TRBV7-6,TGTGCCAGCAGCTCTAGAGGGTTCGAGCAGTACTTC,CASSSRGFEQYF
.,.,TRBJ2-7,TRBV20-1,TGCAGTGCTAACCGTGAAGAGCAGTACTTC,CSANREEQYF
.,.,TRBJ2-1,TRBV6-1,TGTGCCAGCAGTGAATCTTTTACGTACAATGAGCAGTTCTTC,CASSESFTYNEQFF
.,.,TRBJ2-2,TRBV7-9,TGTGCCAGCAGCGACCCGAAGAGCACCGGGGAGCTGTTTTTT,CASSDPKSTGELFF
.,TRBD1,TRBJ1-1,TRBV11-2,TGTGCCAGCAGCTTACCCGGGACAGGGTCTTTAGTGGGTGAAACTTTCTTT,CASSLPGTGSLVGETFF
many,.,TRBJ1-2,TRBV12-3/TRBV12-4,TGTGCCAGCAGTAGTCGGATAGGGGTCTATGGCTACACCTTC,CASSSRIGVYGYTF
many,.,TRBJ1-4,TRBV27,TGTGCCACCAAAAGAAAATGGGCAGGAACTAATGAAAAACTGTTTTTT,CATKRKWAGTNEKLFF
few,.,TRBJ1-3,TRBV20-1,TGCAGTGCCCTCGGGCCTCGAGGAAGAAACACCATATATTTT,CSALGPRGRNTIYF
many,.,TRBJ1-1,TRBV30,TGTGCCTGGAGGAAAACAGGGTCCACTGAAGCTTTCTTT,CAWRKTGSTEAFF
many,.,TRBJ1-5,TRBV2,TGTGCCAGCAGTGTTGGGGAATATAGCAATCAGCCCCAGCATTTT,CASSVGEYSNQPQHF
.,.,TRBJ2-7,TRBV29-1,TGCAGCCCATTGGACAGCACCTACGAGCAGTACTTC,CSPLDSTYEQYF
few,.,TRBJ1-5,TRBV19,TGTGCCAGTAGTATAGATCGTGGTCAGCCCCAGCATTTT,CASSIDRGQPQHF
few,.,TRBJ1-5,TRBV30,TGTGCCTGGAGTGAGGGTCGTGGTGACAATCAGCCCCAGCATTTT,CAWSEGRGDNQPQHF
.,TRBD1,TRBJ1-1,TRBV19,TGTGCCAGTAGTCCCGTGGGCAGGGGGACTGAAGCTTTCTTT,CASSPVGRGTEAFF
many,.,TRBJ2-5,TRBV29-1,TGCAGCGTTTCCTTCTCGGGGGAATACCAAGAGACCCAGTACTTC,CSVSFSGEYQETQYF
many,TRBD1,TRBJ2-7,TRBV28,TGTGCCAGCAGTTTATCAGGGGGCTCCTACGAGCAGTACTTC,CASSLSGGSYEQYF
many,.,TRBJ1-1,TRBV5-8,TGTGCCAGCAGCTCGGGACGCTATTACACTGAAGCTTTCTTT,CASSSGRYYTEAFF
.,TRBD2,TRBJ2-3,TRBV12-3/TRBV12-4,TGTGCCAGCAGGGACCCGCTAGCGGGAGGGTCAGATACGCAGTATTTT,CASRDPLAGGSDTQYF
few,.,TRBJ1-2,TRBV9,TGTGCCAGCAGCGACGGGGGCGCAGGGGAAGCCTACACCTTC,CASSDGGAGEAYTF
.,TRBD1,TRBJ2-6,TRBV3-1,TGTGCCAGCAGCCAAACTCAGGGGGCAGGGGCCAACGTCCTGACTTTC,CASSQTQGAGANVLTF
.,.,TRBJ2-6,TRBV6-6,TGTGCCAGCAGTTACTCGCCGGAGGTTAGCTCTGGGGCCAACGTCCTGACTTTC,CASSYSPEVSSGANVLTF
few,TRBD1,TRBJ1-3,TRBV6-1,TGTGCCAGCAGTGAAGTACCCGGGACAGGGGCTTTT,CASSEVPGTGAF
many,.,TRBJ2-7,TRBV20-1,TGCAGTGCTTGGACTGGGTACGAGCAGTACTTC,CSAWTGYEQYF
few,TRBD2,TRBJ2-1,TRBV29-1,TGCAGCGTAGAAGGACTAGCGGGGATCTCCTACAATGAGCAGTTCTTC,CSVEGLAGISYNEQFF
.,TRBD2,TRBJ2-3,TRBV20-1,TGCAGTGCTAGAGTAAATGGACTAGCGGGAGTCCCCTTGGATACGCAGTATTTT,CSARVNGLAGVPLDTQYF
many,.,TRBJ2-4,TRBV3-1,TGTGCCAGCAGTCAAGGCCTAGCCAAAAACATTCAGTACTTC,CASSQGLAKNIQYF
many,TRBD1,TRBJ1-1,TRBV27,TGTGCCAGCAGTCGACCCTTGGGGACAGAGAGGAGTTTCACTGAAGCTTTCTTT,CASSRPLGTERSFTEAFF
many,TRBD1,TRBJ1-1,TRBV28,TGTGCCAGCAGACGACCCGTTACAGGGGGCCCTGAAGCTTTCTTT,CASRRPVTGGPEAFF
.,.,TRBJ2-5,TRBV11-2,TGTGCCAGCAGCTTAGGGAGTGCACGGGAGACCCAGTACTTC,CASSLGSARETQYF
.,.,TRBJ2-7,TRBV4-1,TGCGCCAGCAGCCAAGAGTTTGCCGCCGGGGAGCAGTACTTC,CASSQEFAAGEQYF
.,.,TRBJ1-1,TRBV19,TGTGCCAGTTTGGGGGGATGGGGATCATTCGTCACTGAAGCTTTCTTT,CASLGGWGSFVTEAFF
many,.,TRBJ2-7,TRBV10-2,TGCGCCAGCAGTGGGACCTACGAGCAGTACTTC,CASSGTYEQYF
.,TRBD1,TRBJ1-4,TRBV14,TGTGCCAGCAGCCAAGAAGGGAAACCAGGACAGGGAATCCCAACTAATGAAAAACTGTTTTTT,CASSQEGKPGQGIPTNEKLFF
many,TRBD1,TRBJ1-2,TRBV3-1,TGTGCCAGCAGCAGGACAGGGGACTATGGCTACACCTTC,CASSRTGDYGYTF
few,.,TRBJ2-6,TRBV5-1,TGCGCCAGCATCGAGGACACTGGGGCCAACGTCCTGACTTTC,CASIEDTGANVLTF
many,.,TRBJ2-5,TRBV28,TGTGCCAGCAGTTTAGTAGGGACGAAGACCCAGTACTTC,CASSLVGTKTQYF
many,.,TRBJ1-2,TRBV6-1,TGTGCCAGCAGTGAGAGAGATACGGGGGTGGGAGGCTACACCTTC,CASSERDTGVGGYTF
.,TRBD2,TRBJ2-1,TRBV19,TGTGCCAGTAGACTAGCGGGGGAGGTTAGCAATGAGCAGTTCTTC,CASRLAGEVSNEQFF
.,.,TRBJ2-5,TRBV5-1,TGCGCCAGCAGCTTGGGTACACGGCCCGCGATCGAAGAGACCCAGTACTTC,CASSLGTRPAIEETQYF
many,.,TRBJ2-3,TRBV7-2,TGTGCCAGCAGCTTAGGCCCGTCGGGGTGGACAGATACGCAGTATTTT,CASSLGPSGWTDTQYF
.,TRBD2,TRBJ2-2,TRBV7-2,TGTGCAGCCCCCAGACTAGCGGGAGTCACCGGGGAGCTGTTTTTT,CAAPRLAGVTGELFF